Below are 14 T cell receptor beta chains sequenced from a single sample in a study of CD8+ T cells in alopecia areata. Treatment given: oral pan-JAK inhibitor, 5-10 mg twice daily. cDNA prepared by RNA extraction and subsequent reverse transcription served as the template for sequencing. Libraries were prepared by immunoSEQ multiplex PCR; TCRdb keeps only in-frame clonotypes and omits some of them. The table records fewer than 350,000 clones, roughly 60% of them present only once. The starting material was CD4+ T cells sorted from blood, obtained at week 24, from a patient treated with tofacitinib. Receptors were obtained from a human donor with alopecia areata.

The chain's CDR3 is CAWSVRLGAYNEQFF. The DNA of the CDR3 is TGTGCCTGGAGTGTACGACTAGGGGCCTACAATGAGCAGTTCTTC. This chain uses TRBV30 with TRBJ2-1, with D possibly being TRBD2 (6 bases). CDR1 is GTSNPN, CDR2 SVGIG, per germline (reference sequence). The CDR3 extends over 15 amino acids. Between the trimmed V and J ends, which lost 0 bases and 2 bases, there was a span of 11 bases. Using reference TRBV30 and TRBJ2-1 for the parts outside the CDR3, the full variable domain is SQTIHQWPATLVQPVGSPLSLECTVEGTSNPNLYWYRQAAGRGLQLLFYSVGIGQISSEVPQNLSASRPQDRQFILSSKKLLLSDSGFYLCAWSVRLGAYNEQFFGPGTRLTVL.

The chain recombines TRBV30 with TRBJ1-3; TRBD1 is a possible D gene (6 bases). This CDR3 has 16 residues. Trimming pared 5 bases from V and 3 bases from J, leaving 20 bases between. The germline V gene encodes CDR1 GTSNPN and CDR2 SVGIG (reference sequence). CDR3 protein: CAWGDEQGIVGNTIYF. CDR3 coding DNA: TGTGCCTGGGGCGACGAACAGGGAATTGTTGGAAACACCATATATTTT.

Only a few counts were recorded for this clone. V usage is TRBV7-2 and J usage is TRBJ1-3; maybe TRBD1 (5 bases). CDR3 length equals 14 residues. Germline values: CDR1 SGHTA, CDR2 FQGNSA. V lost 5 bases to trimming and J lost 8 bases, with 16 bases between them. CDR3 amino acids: CASSTQGGGDTIYF. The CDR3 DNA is TGTGCCAGCAGCACCCAGGGTGGAGGGGACACCATATATTTT.

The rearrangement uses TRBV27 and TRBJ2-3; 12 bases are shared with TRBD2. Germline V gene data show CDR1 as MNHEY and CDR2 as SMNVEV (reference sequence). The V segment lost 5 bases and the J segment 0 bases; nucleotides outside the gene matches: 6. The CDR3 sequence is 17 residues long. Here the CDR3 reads CASSPWTSGVSTDTQYF. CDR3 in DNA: TGTGCCAGCAGTCCTTGGACTAGCGGGGTGAGCACAGATACGCAGTATTTT.

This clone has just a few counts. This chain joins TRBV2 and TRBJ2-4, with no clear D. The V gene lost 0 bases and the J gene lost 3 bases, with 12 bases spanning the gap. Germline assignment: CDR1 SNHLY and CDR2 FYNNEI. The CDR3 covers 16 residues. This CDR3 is CASSEAGSKGKNIQYF. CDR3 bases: TGTGCCAGCAGTGAAGCCGGGTCCAAAGGCAAAAACATTCAGTACTTC.

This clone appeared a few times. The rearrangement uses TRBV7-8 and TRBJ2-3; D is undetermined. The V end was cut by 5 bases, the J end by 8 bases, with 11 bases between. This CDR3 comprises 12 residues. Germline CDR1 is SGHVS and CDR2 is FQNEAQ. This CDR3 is CASSLLVVTQYF. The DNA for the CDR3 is TGTGCCAGCAGCCTACTCGTGGTTACGCAGTATTTT.

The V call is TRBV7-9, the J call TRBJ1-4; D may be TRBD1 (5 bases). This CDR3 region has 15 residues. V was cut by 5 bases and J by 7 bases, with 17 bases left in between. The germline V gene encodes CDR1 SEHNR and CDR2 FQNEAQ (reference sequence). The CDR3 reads CASSLRDGYSEKLFF. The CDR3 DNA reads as TGTGCCAGCAGCCTCCGGGACGGATATTCTGAAAAACTGTTTTTT.

The CDR3 DNA follows: TGCGCCAGCAGCTTGGAGGGGACAGTAACCTACGAGCAGTACTTC. It yields the protein CASSLEGTVTYEQYF. The rearrangement uses TRBV5-1 and TRBJ2-7, with 7 bases lining up with TRBD1. V shed 0 bases, J shed 2 bases, and the junction held 5 bases outside the gene matches. CDR1 and CDR2 (germline): SGHRS, YFSETQ. The CDR3 contains 15 residues.

The CDR3 nucleotides are TGTGCCTGGACGCGGGGCAGGGATCGCTCTGGAAACACCATATATTTT. Amino acids: CAWTRGRDRSGNTIYF. The chain couples TRBV30 to TRBJ1-3, with D perhaps matching TRBD1 (5 bases). This CDR3 spans 16 amino acids. V was clipped by 4 bases and J by 0 bases, with 16 bases between them. Germline CDR1 and CDR2: GTSNPN and SVGIG (reference sequence).

CDR3 DNA: TGTGCCACCAGCAGAGATTGGACGGCGGCAGGGAATCCCTATGGCTACACCTTC. This sequence encodes CATSRDWTAAGNPYGYTF. This chain uses TRBV15 with TRBJ1-2, with D maybe TRBD1 (5 bases). The CDR3 covers 18 residues. Deletions cut 0 bases from V and 4 bases from J, with 21 bases between. From germline, CDR1 is LNHNV and CDR2 YYDKDF (reference sequence).

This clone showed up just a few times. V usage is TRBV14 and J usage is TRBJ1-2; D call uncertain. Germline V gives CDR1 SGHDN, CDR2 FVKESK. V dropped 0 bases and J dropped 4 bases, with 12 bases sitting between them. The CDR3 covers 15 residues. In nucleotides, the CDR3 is TGTGCCAGCAGCCAAGAACGGGGATCGAGCTATGGCTACACCTTC. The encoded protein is CASSQERGSSYGYTF.

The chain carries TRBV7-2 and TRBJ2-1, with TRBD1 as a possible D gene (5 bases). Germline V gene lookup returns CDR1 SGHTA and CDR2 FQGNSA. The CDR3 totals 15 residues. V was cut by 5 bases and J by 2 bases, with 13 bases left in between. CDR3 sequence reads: CASSPGAQAYNEQFF. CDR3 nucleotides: TGTGCCAGCAGCCCTGGGGCTCAAGCCTACAATGAGCAGTTCTTC.

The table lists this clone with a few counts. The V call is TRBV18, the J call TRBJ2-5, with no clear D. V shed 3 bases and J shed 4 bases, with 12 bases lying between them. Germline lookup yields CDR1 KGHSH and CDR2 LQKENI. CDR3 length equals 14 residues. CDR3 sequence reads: CASSPPVAPETQYF. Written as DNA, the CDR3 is TGTGCCAGCTCACCCCCGGTTGCACCAGAGACCCAGTACTTC.

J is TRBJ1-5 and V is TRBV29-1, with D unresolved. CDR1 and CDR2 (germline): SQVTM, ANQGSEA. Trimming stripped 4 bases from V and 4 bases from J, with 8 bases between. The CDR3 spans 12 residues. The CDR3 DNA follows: TGCAGCGTTGGGTCCGGGAATCAGCCCCAGCATTTT. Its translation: CSVGSGNQPQHF.